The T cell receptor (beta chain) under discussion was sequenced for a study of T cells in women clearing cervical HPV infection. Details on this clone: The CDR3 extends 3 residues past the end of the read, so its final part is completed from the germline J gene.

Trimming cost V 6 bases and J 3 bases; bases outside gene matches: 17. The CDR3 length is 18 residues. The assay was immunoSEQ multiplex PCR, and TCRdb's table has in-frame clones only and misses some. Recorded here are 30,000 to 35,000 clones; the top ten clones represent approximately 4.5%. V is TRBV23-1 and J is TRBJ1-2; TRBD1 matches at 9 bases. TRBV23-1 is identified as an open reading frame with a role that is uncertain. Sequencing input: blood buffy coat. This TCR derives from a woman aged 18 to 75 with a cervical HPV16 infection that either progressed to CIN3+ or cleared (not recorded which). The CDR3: CASRHTAPGQGFYYGYTF. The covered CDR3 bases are TGCGCCAGCAGACATACAGCGCCGGGACAGGGATTTTACTATGGC.